This T cell receptor beta chain was found in a study of OX40 agonist ivuxolimab in advanced cancers. V was pared by 1 base and J by 4 bases, with 3 bases of the junction left unmatched. The length of the CDR3 is 15 residues. Germline CDR1 reads MNHNS; CDR2 reads SASEGT. General study findings and limits: More expanded clones were seen, on average, in CD8+ T cells than in CD4+.

This clone is medium-sized by share. Its antigen is not identified. The same CDR3 is also encoded by other DNA sequences in this sample. This table comes from immunoSEQ multiplex PCR, and its TCRdb copy is limited to in-frame clones, with some not included. The table shows 25,000 to 35,000 clones, with roughly 83% occurring only once. This clonotype was sampled from an adult with an advanced solid tumor such as melanoma, head and neck, liver or kidney cancer. This specimen consisted of CD4+ or CD8+ T cells sorted from blood, obtained in a trial of the OX40 agonist ivuxolimab. The chain joins TRBV6-1 to TRBJ2-1; 8 bases agree with TRBD2. CDR3 residues: CASSEEAGGYNEQFF. The CDR3 DNA reads TGTGCCAGCAGTGAAGAGGCGGGGGGATACAATGAGCAGTTCTTC.